The next 6 T cell receptor beta chains were all read from a single sample in a study of blood T cell repertoires in COVID-19. Profiling relied on immunoSEQ multiplex PCR, and the TCRdb table lists in-frame clones only, not all of them. This sample yields roughly 220,000 clones, of which 84% are seen a single time; approximately 1.3% belongs to the top ten. Sequencing used peripheral blood. Receptor source: a woman between 35 and 50 years old who had recovered from COVID-19.

The J gene is TRBJ1-2, the V gene TRBV6-6, with 8 bases fitting TRBD1. The CDR3 contains 15 residues. Germline CDR1 MNHNY, CDR2 SVGAGI (reference sequence). V dropped 6 bases and J dropped 7; count of bases not matched to a gene: 13. Here the CDR3 reads CASRGTGLGSVGYTF. The CDR3 DNA reads TGTGCCAGCAGGGGGACAGGCCTAGGGAGCGTTGGCTACACCTTC.

The V and J genes are TRBV13 and TRBJ2-1; 7 bases map to TRBD1. This CDR3 has 16 amino acids. Germline CDR1 and CDR2: PRHDT and FYEKMQ (reference sequence). With V trimmed by 0 bases and J by 1 base, 3 bases remained unmatched. CDR3 DNA sequence: TGTGCCAGCAGCTTAGGAGGGGACAGTTCCTACAATGAGCAGTTCTTC. Its translation is CASSLGGDSSYNEQFF. Combining the CDR3 with reference TRBV13 and TRBJ2-1 gives the whole variable domain AAGVIQSPRHLIKEKRETATLKCYPIPRHDTVYWYQQGPGQDPQFLISFYEKMQSDKGSIPDRFSAQQFSDYHSELNMSSLELGDSALYFCASSLGGDSSYNEQFFGPGTRLTVL.

This sequence joins TRBV19 and TRBJ1-6, with D perhaps matching TRBD1 (6 bases). This CDR3 contains 18 residues. The ends were cut back, 4 bases at V and 0 bases at J, with 16 bases in the middle. The germline gives CDR1 LNHDA, CDR2 SQIVND (reference sequence). CDR3 nucleotides: TGTGCCAGTAGTAAGGAACGGACAGAGAGCTCCTATAATTCACCCCTCCACTTT. This gives the protein CASSKERTESSYNSPLHF.

The chain has TRBV28 and TRBJ1-2; no definite D call. The germline CDR1 and CDR2 sequences are MDHEN and SYDVKM. This CDR3 is built from 12 residues. Trimming took off 5 bases at V and 8 bases at J, with 12 bases between the two ends. CDR3 bases: TGTGCCAGCAGTACCCCTGTGCGGGGCTACACCTTC. Amino acid sequence: CASSTPVRGYTF.

This clone was observed once. The chain uses TRBV10-3 and TRBJ2-7, with D maybe TRBD2 (6 bases). The CDR3 length is 13 residues. The V and J ends lost 4 bases and 3 bases respectively, with 10 bases between them. From germline, CDR1 is ENHRY and CDR2 SYGVKD. CDR3 bases: TGTGCCATCAGTGGGGGGGTAGGCTACGAGCAGTACTTC. Protein product: CAISGGVGYEQYF.

CDR3 coding DNA: TGTGCCAGCAGCCTACAGGGGACTAGCAATCAGCCCCAGCATTTT. Its translation is CASSLQGTSNQPQHF. The chain combines TRBV2 with TRBJ1-5; 7 bases are a match to TRBD1. This CDR3 has 15 residues. Per the germline V gene, CDR1 is SNHLY and CDR2 is FYNNEI. The trim removed 6 bases at V and 0 bases at J, leaving 5 bases unmatched.